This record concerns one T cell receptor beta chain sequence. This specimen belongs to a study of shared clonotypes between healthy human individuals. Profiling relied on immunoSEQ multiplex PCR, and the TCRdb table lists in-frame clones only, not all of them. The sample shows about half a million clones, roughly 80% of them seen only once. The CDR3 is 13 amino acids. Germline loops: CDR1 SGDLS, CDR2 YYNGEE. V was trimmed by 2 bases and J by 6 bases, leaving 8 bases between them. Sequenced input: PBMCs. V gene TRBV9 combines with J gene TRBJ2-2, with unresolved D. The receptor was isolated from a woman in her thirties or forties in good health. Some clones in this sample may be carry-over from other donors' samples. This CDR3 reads CASSVGRPGELFF. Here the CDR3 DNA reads TGTGCCAGCAGCGTCGGCAGGCCCGGGGAGCTGTTTTTT.